This TCR beta chain was retrieved from a study of blood T cells in healthy people across ages. The germline gives CDR1 SEHNR, CDR2 FQNEAQ (reference sequence). Trimming removed 5 bases at V and 8 bases at J, with 10 bases between. CDR3 length: 12 residues. Total RNA amounts of at least 6 micrograms were extracted per sample. A sample-barcoded 5' primer and a J-beta primer mix were used in a second PCR of about 7 to 12 cycles. Each CDR3 protein gets one entry after TCRdb re-called the 5' RACE reads with MiXCR. The sample has about 970,000 distinct CDR3 sequences, 45% to 60% seen once; the top ten hold about a fifth.

The rearrangement uses TRBV7-9 and TRBJ2-1, with unresolved D. This TCR derives from an older woman in good health. The sample comprised blood. Written as DNA, the CDR3 is TGTGCCAGCAGCCCTAACTGGGATGAGCAGTTCTTC. Amino acids: CASSPNWDEQFF.